Here is one T cell receptor (beta chain) with its context. The antigen is unknown. The sample belongs to a study of T-cell memory formation after mild COVID-19. Looking at the study overall: Among the donors, TCR clusters were largely specific to each donor.

TCRdb re-called the 5' RACE reads with MiXCR, one entry per CDR3 protein. The table has around 200,000 distinct CDR3 sequences, around a sixth seen once; the top ten hold about 4%. Study-wide results and limits: Day 15 to 85 contracting clones showed balanced CD4/CD8; day 15 to 37 expanders favored CD4+. Largely, contracting CD4+ clones fell within CM and EM, and contracting CD8+ clones within EMRA.

Germline CDR1 reads SGHRS; CDR2 reads YFSETQ. V gave up 4 bases and J gave up 1 base; unmatched junction bases: 5. This CDR3 has 17 residues. V usage is TRBV5-1 and J usage is TRBJ2-3; 14 bases align to TRBD2. Specimen: PBMCs or a T cell subset sorted from them (not recorded which). This receptor was identified in a man younger than 35 who had mild COVID-19 (a few samples of this study predate the infection). Cell type and time point are not known. Here the CDR3 DNA reads TGCGCCAGCAGCGCGGGACTAGCGGGGGTAGGCACAGATACGCAGTATTTT. It is translated as CASSAGLAGVGTDTQYF. Variable domain in full (rest from reference TRBV5-1 and TRBJ2-3): KAGVTQTPRYLIKTRGQQVTLSCSPISGHRSVSWYQQTPGQGLQFLFEYFSETQRNKGNFPGRFSGRQFSNSRSEMNVSTLELGDSALYLCASSAGLAGVGTDTQYFGPGTRLTVL.